These 18 T cell receptor beta chains came from one sample sequenced in a study of a mutant IDH1 vaccine in newly diagnosed glioma. Here immunoSEQ multiplex PCR was the method, and the copy in TCRdb shows in-frame clones only, minus some. There are some 90,000 clones in the sample; approximately 80% occur only once, and 4.5% to 5.5% lies in the top ten. Time point: baseline, week 1 (first vaccination visit). Treatment given: pre-vaccination baseline after standard-of-care therapy. Material: PBMCs, obtained from a glioma patient treated with radiotherapy, temozolomide or both. Every receptor here comes from a middle-aged man with glioma. Some clones in this sample may be carry-over from other donors' samples.

The rearrangement joins TRBV5-6 to TRBJ1-6, with no clear D. The CDR3 has 12 amino acids. Germline values: CDR1 SGHDT, CDR2 YYEEEE. Trimming stripped 9 bases from V and 7 bases from J, with 11 bases between. This chain's CDR3 is CATTAGNSPLHF. CDR3 nucleotides: TGTGCCACCACGGCGGGGAATTCACCCCTCCACTTT.

V and J are TRBV2 and TRBJ1-2; weak D call: TRBD1 (6 bases). The germline CDR1 and CDR2 sequences are SNHLY and FYNNEI. With 4 bases removed from V and 7 bases from J, the gap between germline ends came to 19 bases. The CDR3 is made up of 15 amino acids. The CDR3 spells CASSVQGSASSGYTF. In nucleotides, the CDR3 is TGTGCCAGCAGTGTACAGGGTTCCGCATCTTCTGGCTACACCTTC.

The chain recombines TRBV29-1 with TRBJ1-3; maybe TRBD1 (5 bases). Between the trimmed V and J ends, which lost 6 bases and 0 bases, there was a span of 12 bases. This CDR3 spans 14 amino acids. CDR1 is SQVTM, CDR2 ANQGSEA, per germline. As DNA, the CDR3 is TGCAGCGTGCGGGACCCTAGCTCTGGAAACACCATATATTTT. Translated, it gives CSVRDPSSGNTIYF.

The CDR3 loop is CASSESRGEHEQYF. CDR3 DNA sequence: TGTGCCAGCAGTGAATCGAGAGGGGAGCACGAGCAGTACTTC. The chain uses TRBV6-1 and TRBJ2-7, with D perhaps TRBD1 or TRBD2 (5 bases each). The germline gives CDR1 MNHNS, CDR2 SASEGT. This CDR3 spans 14 amino acids. Trimming pared 2 bases from V and 5 bases from J, leaving 13 bases between.

This sequence joins TRBV2 and TRBJ2-5; D gene ambiguous. The ends were cut back, 0 bases at V and 0 bases at J, with 14 bases in the middle. Germline CDR1 is SNHLY and CDR2 is FYNNEI. The CDR3 covers 17 residues. CDR3 protein: CASSEADRMSYQETQYF. Written as DNA, the CDR3 is TGTGCCAGCAGTGAAGCGGATAGAATGAGTTACCAAGAGACCCAGTACTTC.

V and J are TRBV5-1 and TRBJ2-3; 7 nucleotides agree with TRBD1. V dropped 4 bases and J dropped 5; count of bases not matched to a gene: 10. Germline CDR1 is SGHRS and CDR2 is YFSETQ. CDR3 length: 15 residues. CDR3 protein: CASSMRQGQKDTQYF. In DNA, the CDR3 is TGCGCCAGCAGCATGAGACAGGGCCAGAAAGATACGCAGTATTTT.

V usage is TRBV5-6 and J usage is TRBJ1-5, with D uncertain. Germline V gives CDR1 SGHDT, CDR2 YYEEEE. CDR3 length: 15 residues. V lost 0 bases to trimming and J lost 1 base, with 8 bases between them. The CDR3 DNA is TGTGCCAGCAGCTTGGGGCAGGTAAGCAATCAGCCCCAGCATTTT. This sequence encodes CASSLGQVSNQPQHF.

V usage is TRBV2 and J usage is TRBJ1-5, with 7 positions matching TRBD1. The CDR3 loop spans 18 amino acids. Germline CDR1 reads SNHLY; CDR2 reads FYNNEI. V lost 3 bases to trimming and J lost 0 bases; unmatched junction nucleotides: 11. CDR3 region: CASSEDMGQSNSNQPQHF. CDR3 nucleotide sequence: TGTGCCAGCAGTGAGGATATGGGACAGTCCAATAGCAATCAGCCCCAGCATTTT.

This chain links TRBV2 with TRBJ1-5; 7 bases agree with TRBD1. Germline-derived CDR1 and CDR2 are SNHLY and FYNNEI. The junction had 7 bases not matched to a gene; V was cut back by 6 bases and J by 5 bases. The CDR3 is made up of 14 amino acids. CDR3 region: CASSRDRADQPQHF. The CDR3 DNA sequence: TGTGCCAGCAGCCGAGACAGGGCGGATCAGCCCCAGCATTTT. The full variable domain, rest sourced from reference TRBV2 and TRBJ1-5, is EPEVTQTPSHQVTQMGQEVILRCVPISNHLYFYWYRQILGQKVEFLVSFYNNEISEKSEIFDDQFSVERPDGSNFTLKIRSTKLEDSAMYFCASSRDRADQPQHFGDGTRLSIL.

The CDR3 sequence: CASSLSVGWTGGNTIYF. The CDR3 DNA reads as TGTGCCAGCAGCTTATCAGTGGGCTGGACAGGAGGAAACACCATATATTTT. V and J are TRBV11-2 and TRBJ1-3; 7 nucleotides agree with TRBD1. Germline V gene sequence: CDR1 SGHAT, CDR2 FQNNGV. The V segment lost 2 bases and the J segment 4 bases; nucleotides outside the gene matches: 11. The CDR3 length is 17 residues.

The J gene is TRBJ2-3, the V gene TRBV4-2; D assignment may be TRBD1 or TRBD2 (6 bases each). CDR3 length: 16 residues. Germline V gives CDR1 LGHNA, CDR2 YNFKEQ. The V end lost 0 bases, the J end lost 0 bases, and 10 bases lay between the germline ends. The CDR3, as DNA: TGTGCCAGCAGCCAAGAGTGGGGGGCCAGCACAGATACGCAGTATTTT. Translated: CASSQEWGASTDTQYF.

The table lists this clone with a few counts. The chain joins TRBV12-2 to TRBJ2-7; the table's D call of TRBD1 was not tested on the DNA. TRBV12-2 is reported as a pseudogene. The CDR3 is made up of 13 amino acids. CDR3 sequence (DNA): TGTGCAAGTCGCTCGGGACATCACTACGAGCAGTACTTC. It is translated as CASRSGHHYEQYF.

This clone came up a few times. This chain uses TRBV5-4 with TRBJ1-1; 10 positions match TRBD1. Losses at the gene ends were 3 bases for V and 5 bases for J; bases not matched to a gene: 4. Germline V gives CDR1 SGHNT, CDR2 YYREEE (reference sequence). The CDR3 loop spans 14 amino acids. The DNA for the CDR3 is TGTGCCAGCAGCTCGGGACAGGGGAGGACTGAAGCTTTCTTT. Translating gives CASSSGQGRTEAFF.

The J gene is TRBJ2-2, the V gene TRBV5-1; unclear D gene. The CDR3 spans 14 residues. The V end lost 0 bases, the J end lost 8 bases, and 11 bases lay between the germline ends. Germline V lookup: CDR1 SGHRS, CDR2 YFSETQ. The CDR3 DNA is TGCGCCAGCAGCTTGGTAGCTGACTCGGGGGAGCTGTTTTTT. Protein: CASSLVADSGELFF.

The gene calls are TRBV2 and TRBJ1-6; D not certain. The CDR3 is 13 amino acids. Germline V gene lookup returns CDR1 SNHLY and CDR2 FYNNEI. V shed 2 bases and J shed 11 bases, with 10 bases lying between them. The CDR3 DNA sequence: TGTGCCAGCAGTGAACGGGTCTTGACACCCCTCCACTTT. Translated: CASSERVLTPLHF.

This clone was observed a few times. This chain joins TRBV19 and TRBJ1-1, with D possibly TRBD1 on 5 matching bases. This CDR3 has 13 amino acids. Germline V gene sequence: CDR1 LNHDA, CDR2 SQIVND (reference sequence). V lost 5 bases and J lost 2, with 9 bases in between. The CDR3 DNA follows: TGTGCCAGTAGTCGACAGAGCAACACTGAAGCTTTCTTT. This encodes CASSRQSNTEAFF.

V is TRBV25-1 and J is TRBJ1-2, with D perhaps matching TRBD1 (6 bases). The CDR3 consists of 14 residues. The V gene's germline CDR1 is MGHDK and CDR2 SYGVNS. Deletions cut 5 bases from V and 2 bases from J, with 12 bases between. The CDR3 loop is CASSLGQGNYGYTF. CDR3 sequence (DNA): TGTGCCAGCAGTCTGGGGCAGGGGAACTATGGCTACACCTTC.

This clone was observed a single time. The genes are TRBV9 and TRBJ2-2; D may be TRBD1 (5 bases). The CDR3 contains 17 residues. V was shortened by 0 bases and J by 2 bases, with 14 bases between the two germline ends. CDR1 is SGDLS and CDR2 is YYNGEE in the germline V gene. The CDR3 bases are TGTGCCAGCAGCGTAGGAAACGGGCAGGGAAACACCGGGGAGCTGTTTTTT. Its protein is CASSVGNGQGNTGELFF. The entire variable domain, with the rest obtained from reference TRBV9 and TRBJ2-2, is as follows: DSGVTQTPKHLITATGQRVTLRCSPRSGDLSVYWYQQSLDQGLQFLIQYYNGEERAKGNILERFSAQQFPDLHSELNLSSLELGDSALYFCASSVGNGQGNTGELFFGEGSRLTVL.